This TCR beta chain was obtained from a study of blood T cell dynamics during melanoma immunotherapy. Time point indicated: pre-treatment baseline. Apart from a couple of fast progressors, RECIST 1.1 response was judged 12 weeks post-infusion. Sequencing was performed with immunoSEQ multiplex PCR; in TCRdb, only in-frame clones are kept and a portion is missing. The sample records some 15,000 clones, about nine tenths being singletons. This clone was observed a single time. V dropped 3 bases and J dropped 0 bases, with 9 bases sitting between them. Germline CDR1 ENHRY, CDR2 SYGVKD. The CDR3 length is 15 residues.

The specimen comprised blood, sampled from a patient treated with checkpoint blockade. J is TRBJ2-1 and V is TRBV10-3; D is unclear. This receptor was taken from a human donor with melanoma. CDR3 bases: TGTGCCATCAGTGATACTTCTCCCTCCTACAATGAGCAGTTCTTC. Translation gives CAISDTSPSYNEQFF.